This T cell receptor (beta chain) was retrieved from a study of beta chain features in type 1 diabetes. Study-wide results and limits: Whether HLA type affects TCRB rearrangement stayed undetermined in the present work. TCRB CDR3s from Type 1 diabetes patients were moderately but significantly shorter in all four CD4+ subsets. Insertion counts at VDJ junctions were lower in type 1 diabetes patients, who also showed more deletions there.

Germline V gene sequence: CDR1 GTSNPN, CDR2 SVGIG (reference sequence). This CDR3 is 15 amino acids long. The junction had 10 bases not matched to a gene; V was cut back by 3 bases and J by 6 bases. This clone has only a few counts. As yet, its antigen is unknown. Since all of the isolated RNA was reverse transcribed, expressed TCRB transcripts were what got sequenced. Data came from immunoSEQ multiplex PCR; TCRdb stores just in-frame clones and leaves some out. The sample yields 250,000 to 350,000 clones, roughly 15% seen once. The single heparinised draw taken from each donor contained roughly 100 mL of blood on average. Naive, central memory, regulatory and stem cell-like memory cells within the CD4+ compartment were sorted using CD45RO/CCR7/CD25/CD127/CD95/CD27.

Sequences were obtained from naive CD4+ T cells from blood. The rearrangement links TRBV30 to TRBJ1-1; TRBD1 aligns across 10 bases. The sequence derives from a man aged 18 to 29 with type 1 diabetes. The CDR3 DNA reads TGTGCCTGGAGCCTCCGGACAGGGGGTGGTTCTGAAGCTTTCTTT. Residues: CAWSLRTGGGSEAFF.